This T cell receptor beta chain was identified during a study of CD8 T cells in Susac syndrome. The RNA, roughly 0.45 to 1 ug, was put through reverse transcription using random hexamers. Multiplex PCR with immunoSEQ amplified the TCR beta CDR3 across 54 Vbeta and 13 Jbeta. TCRdb fed the immunoSEQ multiplex PCR reads into MiXCR, producing one record per CDR3 protein. The table has about 80,000 distinct CDR3 sequences, 90% to 95% seen once. As to this clonotype: The target antigen is unknown.

General study points: Susac syndrome CD8+ repertoires were clonally expanded, most strongly in CD8+ TEMRA cells. In total CD8+ repertoires, around 15 Susac-specific public clones were found, and CD8+ TEMRA repertoires had several.

Looked up from germline, CDR1 is SGDLS and CDR2 is YYNGEE. The CDR3 has 16 amino acids. V was cut by 0 bases and J by 8 bases, with 18 bases left in between. Sequencing of TCR beta drew on CD8+ and CD4+ T cells from blood. The TCR sequence derives from a human donor with Susac syndrome. Sequenced sample: CD8+ T cells from PBMCs. The genes are TRBV9 and TRBJ2-4; D is unresolved. The CDR3, as DNA: TGTGCCAGCAGCGTAGGGTCGGGTTGGCGGTTGGACATTCAGTACTTC. Its protein product is CASSVGSGWRLDIQYF.